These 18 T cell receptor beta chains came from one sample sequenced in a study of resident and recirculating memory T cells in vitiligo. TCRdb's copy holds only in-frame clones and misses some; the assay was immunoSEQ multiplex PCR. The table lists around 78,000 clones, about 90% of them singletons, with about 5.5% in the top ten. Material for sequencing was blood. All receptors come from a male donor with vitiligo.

The CDR3 DNA sequence: TGTGCCAGCAGTGAGCACAGGCTCGGGACACAGCAGTTCTTC. It encodes CASSEHRLGTQQFF. This sequence joins TRBV6-1 and TRBJ2-1; a weak D match, TRBD1 (6 bases). Trimming took off 3 bases at V and 11 bases at J, with 17 bases between the two ends. CDR3 length: 14 amino acids. Germline assignment: CDR1 MNHNS and CDR2 SASEGT.

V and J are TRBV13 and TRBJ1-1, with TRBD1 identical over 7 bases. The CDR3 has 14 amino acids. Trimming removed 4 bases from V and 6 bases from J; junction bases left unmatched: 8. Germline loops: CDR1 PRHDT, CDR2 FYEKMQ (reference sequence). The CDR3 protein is CASSYGQVWAEAFF. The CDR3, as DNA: TGTGCCAGCAGCTACGGACAGGTCTGGGCTGAAGCTTTCTTT.

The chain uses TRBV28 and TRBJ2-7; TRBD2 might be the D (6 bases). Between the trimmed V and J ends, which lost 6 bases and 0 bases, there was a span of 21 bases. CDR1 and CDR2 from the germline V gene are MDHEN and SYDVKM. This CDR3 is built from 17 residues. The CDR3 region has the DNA TGTGCCAGCAGCCTTGGCCCTGCTAGCGCCCACTCCTACGAGCAGTACTTC. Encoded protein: CASSLGPASAHSYEQYF.

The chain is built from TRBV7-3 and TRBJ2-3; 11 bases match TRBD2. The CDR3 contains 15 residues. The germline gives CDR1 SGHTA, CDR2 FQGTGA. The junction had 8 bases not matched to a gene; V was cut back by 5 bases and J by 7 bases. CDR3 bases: TGTGCCAGCAGCAAGGGACTAGCGGAGCTACATACGCAGTATTTT. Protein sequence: CASSKGLAELHTQYF.

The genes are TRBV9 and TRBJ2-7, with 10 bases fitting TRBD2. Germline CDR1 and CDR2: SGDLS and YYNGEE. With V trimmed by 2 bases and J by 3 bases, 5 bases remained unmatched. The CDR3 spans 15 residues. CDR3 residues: CASSVGGLADYEQYF. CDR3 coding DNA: TGTGCCAGCAGCGTGGGAGGACTAGCGGACTACGAGCAGTACTTC.

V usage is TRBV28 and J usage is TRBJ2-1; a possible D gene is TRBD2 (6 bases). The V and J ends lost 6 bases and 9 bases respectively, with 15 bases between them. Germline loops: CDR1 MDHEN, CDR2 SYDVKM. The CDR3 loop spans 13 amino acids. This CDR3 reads CASRRTSRGEQFF. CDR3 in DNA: TGTGCCAGCAGGCGAACTAGCCGCGGTGAGCAGTTCTTC.

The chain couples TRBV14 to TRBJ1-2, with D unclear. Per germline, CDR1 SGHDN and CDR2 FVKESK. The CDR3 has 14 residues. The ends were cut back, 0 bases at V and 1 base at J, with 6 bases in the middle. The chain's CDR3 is CASSQESVNYGYTF. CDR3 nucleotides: TGTGCCAGCAGCCAAGAATCTGTTAACTATGGCTACACCTTC.

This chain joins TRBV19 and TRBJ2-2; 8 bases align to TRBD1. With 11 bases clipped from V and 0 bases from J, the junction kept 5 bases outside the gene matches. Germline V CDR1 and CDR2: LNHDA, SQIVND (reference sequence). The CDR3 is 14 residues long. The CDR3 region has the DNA TGTGCCTCCCTGGGACAGGCGAACACCGGGGAGCTGTTTTTT. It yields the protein CASLGQANTGELFF.

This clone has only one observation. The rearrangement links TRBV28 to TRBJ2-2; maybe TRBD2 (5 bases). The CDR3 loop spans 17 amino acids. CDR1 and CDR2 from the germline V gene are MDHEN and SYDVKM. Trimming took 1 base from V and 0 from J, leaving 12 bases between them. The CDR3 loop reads CASSLSGLEPNTGELFF. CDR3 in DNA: TGTGCCAGCAGTTTATCTGGACTTGAGCCGAACACCGGGGAGCTGTTTTTT.

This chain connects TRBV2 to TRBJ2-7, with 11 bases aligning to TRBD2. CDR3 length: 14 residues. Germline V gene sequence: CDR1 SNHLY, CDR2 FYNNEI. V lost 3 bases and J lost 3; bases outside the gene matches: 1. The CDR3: CASSDTSGSYEQYF. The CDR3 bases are TGTGCCAGCAGTGACACTAGCGGGAGCTACGAGCAGTACTTC.

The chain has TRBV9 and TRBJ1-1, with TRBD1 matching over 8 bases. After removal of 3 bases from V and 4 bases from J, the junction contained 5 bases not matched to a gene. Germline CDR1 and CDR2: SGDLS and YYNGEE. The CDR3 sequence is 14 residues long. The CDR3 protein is CASSGDRGGTEAFF. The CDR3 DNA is TGTGCCAGCAGCGGAGACAGGGGTGGCACTGAAGCTTTCTTT.

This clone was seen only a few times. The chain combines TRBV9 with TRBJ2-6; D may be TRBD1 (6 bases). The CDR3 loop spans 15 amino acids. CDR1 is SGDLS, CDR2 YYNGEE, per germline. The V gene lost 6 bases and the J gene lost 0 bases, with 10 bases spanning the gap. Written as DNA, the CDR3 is TGTGCCAGCAACCCACAGGGCTCTGGGGCCAACGTCCTGACTTTC. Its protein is CASNPQGSGANVLTF. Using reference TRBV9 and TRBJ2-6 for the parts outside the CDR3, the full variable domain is DSGVTQTPKHLITATGQRVTLRCSPRSGDLSVYWYQQSLDQGLQFLIQYYNGEERAKGNILERFSAQQFPDLHSELNLSSLELGDSALYFCASNPQGSGANVLTFGAGSRLTVL.

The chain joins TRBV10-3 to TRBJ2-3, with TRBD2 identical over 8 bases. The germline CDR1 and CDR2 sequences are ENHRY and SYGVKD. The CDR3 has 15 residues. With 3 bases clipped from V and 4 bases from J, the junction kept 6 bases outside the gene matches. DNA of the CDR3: TGTGCCATCAGTGAACCGGGACTAGGAGCAGATACGCAGTATTTT. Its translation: CAISEPGLGADTQYF.

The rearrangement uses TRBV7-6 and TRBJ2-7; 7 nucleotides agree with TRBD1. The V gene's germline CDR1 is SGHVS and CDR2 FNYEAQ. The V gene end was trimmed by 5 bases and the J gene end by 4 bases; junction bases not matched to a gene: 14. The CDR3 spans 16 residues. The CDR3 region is CASSLHPGTDSYEQYF. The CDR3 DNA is TGTGCCAGCAGCCTCCACCCCGGGACAGACTCATACGAGCAGTACTTC.

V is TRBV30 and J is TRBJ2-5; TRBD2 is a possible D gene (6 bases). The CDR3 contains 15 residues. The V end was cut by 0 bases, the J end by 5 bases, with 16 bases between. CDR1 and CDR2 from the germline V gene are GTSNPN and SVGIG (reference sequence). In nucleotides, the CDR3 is TGTGCCTGGAGTGTACTCCGGGGGAGGTCGGAGACCCAGTACTTC. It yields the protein CAWSVLRGRSETQYF.

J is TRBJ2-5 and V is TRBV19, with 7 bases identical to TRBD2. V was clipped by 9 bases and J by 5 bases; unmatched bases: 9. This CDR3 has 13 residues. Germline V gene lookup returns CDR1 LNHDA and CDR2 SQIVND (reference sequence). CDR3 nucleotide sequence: TGTGCCAGCCGGTGGGGGGGAGGGGAGACCCAGTACTTC. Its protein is CASRWGGGETQYF.

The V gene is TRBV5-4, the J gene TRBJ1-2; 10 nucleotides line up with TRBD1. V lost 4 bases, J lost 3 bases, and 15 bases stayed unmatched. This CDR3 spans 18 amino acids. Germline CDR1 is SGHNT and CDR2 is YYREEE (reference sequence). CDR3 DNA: TGTGCCAGCAGCCCAACCCTAAGACAGGGGGCAGTTGACTATGGCTACACCTTC. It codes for CASSPTLRQGAVDYGYTF.

CDR3 bases: TGCGCCAGCAGCCAAACTCCAACCGACAATGAGCAGTTCTTC. This translates into CASSQTPTDNEQFF. V is TRBV4-1 and J is TRBJ2-1; the D is unclear. Germline lookup yields CDR1 MGHRA and CDR2 YSYEKL. CDR3 length: 14 residues. V dropped 2 bases and J dropped 5 bases, with 10 bases sitting between them.